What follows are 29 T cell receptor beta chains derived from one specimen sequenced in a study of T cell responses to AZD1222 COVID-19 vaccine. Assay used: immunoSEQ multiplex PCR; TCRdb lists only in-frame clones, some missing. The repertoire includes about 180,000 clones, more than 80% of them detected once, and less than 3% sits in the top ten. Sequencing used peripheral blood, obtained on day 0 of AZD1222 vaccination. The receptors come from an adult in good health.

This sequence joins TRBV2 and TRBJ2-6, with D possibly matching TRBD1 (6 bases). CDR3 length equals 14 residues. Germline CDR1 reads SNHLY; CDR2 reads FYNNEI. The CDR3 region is CVSTGNSGANVLTF. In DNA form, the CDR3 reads TGTGTCTCGACAGGAAACTCTGGGGCCAACGTCCTGACTTTC. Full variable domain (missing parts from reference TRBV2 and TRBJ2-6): EPEVTQTPSHQVTQMGQEVILRCVPISNHLYFYWYRQILGQKVEFLVSFYNNEISEKSEIFDDQFSVERPDGSNFTLKIRSTKLEDSAMYFCVSTGNSGANVLTFGAGSRLTVL.

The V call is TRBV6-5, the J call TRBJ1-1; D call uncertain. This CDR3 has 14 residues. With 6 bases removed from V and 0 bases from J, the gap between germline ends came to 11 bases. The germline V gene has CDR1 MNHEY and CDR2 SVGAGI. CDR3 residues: CASSQRTLNTEAFF. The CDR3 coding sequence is TGTGCCAGCAGCCAGAGAACTTTGAACACTGAAGCTTTCTTT.

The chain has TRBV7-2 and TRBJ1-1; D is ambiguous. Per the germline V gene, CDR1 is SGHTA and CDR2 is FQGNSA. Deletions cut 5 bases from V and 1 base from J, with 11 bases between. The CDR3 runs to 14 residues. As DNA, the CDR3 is TGTGCCAGCAGCCCCGCCGGGAAGAACACTGAAGCTTTCTTT. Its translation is CASSPAGKNTEAFF.

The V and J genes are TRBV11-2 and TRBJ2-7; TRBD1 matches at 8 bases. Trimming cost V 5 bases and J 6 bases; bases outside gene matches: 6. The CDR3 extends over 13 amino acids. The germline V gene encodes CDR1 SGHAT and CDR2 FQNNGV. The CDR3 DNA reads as TGTGCCAGCAGCGCCTCAGGGGGCGTCGAGCAGTACTTC. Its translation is CASSASGGVEQYF.

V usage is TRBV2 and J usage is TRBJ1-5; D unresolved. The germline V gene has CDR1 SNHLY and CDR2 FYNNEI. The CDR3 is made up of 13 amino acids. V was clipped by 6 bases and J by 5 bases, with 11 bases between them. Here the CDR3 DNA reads TGTGCCAGCAGGGCCAATTCCGATCAGCCCCAGCATTTT. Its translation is CASRANSDQPQHF.

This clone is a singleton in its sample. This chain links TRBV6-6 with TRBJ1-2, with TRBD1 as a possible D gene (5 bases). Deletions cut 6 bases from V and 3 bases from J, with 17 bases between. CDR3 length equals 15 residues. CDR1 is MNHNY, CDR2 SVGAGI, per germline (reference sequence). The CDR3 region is CASSHPTEGYYGYTF. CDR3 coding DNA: TGTGCCAGCAGCCATCCGACAGAAGGATACTATGGCTACACCTTC.

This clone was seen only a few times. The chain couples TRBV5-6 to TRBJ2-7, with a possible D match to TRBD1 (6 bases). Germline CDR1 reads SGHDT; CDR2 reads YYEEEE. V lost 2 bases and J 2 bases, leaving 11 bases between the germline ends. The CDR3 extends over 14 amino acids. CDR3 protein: CASSFPGAPYEQYF. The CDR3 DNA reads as TGTGCCAGCAGCTTTCCAGGGGCGCCCTACGAGCAGTACTTC.

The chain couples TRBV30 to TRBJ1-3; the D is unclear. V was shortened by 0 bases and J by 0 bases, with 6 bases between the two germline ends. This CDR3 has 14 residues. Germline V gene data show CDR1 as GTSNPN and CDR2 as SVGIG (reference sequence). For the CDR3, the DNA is TGTGCCTGGAGTGTTAGGGCCTCTGGAAACACCATATATTTT. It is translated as CAWSVRASGNTIYF. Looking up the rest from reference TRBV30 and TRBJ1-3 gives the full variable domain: SQTIHQWPATLVQPVGSPLSLECTVEGTSNPNLYWYRQAAGRGLQLLFYSVGIGQISSEVPQNLSASRPQDRQFILSSKKLLLSDSGFYLCAWSVRASGNTIYFGEGSWLTVV.

In DNA, the CDR3 is TGTGCCAGCTCGTGGGTCTCCTACGAGCAGTACTTC. Translated, it gives CASSWVSYEQYF. The chain uses TRBV2 and TRBJ2-7, with D unclear. Trimming shortened V by 8 bases and J by 0 bases, and 8 bases separated the two germline ends. Germline V CDR1 and CDR2: SNHLY, FYNNEI. This CDR3 has 12 amino acids.

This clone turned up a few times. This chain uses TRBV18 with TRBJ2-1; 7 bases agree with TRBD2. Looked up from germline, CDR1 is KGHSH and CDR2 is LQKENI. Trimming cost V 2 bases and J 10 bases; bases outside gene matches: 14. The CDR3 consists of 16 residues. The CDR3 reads CASSPRSGGSNGEQFF. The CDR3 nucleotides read TGTGCCAGCTCACCAAGATCTGGCGGGAGTAACGGAGAGCAGTTCTTC.

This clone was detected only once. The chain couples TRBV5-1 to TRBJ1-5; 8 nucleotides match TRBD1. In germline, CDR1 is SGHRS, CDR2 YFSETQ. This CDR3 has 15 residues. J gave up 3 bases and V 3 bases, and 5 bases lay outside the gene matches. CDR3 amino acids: CASSSTGALNQPQHF. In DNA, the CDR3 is TGCGCCAGCAGCTCGACAGGGGCCCTCAATCAGCCCCAGCATTTT.

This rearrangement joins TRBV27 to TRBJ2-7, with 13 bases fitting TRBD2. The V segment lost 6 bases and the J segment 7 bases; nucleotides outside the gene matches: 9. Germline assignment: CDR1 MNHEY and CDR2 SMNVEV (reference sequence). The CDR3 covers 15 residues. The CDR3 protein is CASRPGLAGSGEQYF. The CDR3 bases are TGTGCCAGCAGGCCGGGACTAGCGGGATCTGGGGAGCAGTACTTC.

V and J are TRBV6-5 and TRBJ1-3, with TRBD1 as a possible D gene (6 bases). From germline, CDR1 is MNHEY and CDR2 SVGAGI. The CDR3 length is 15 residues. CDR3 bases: TGTGAAGGTAGGGGGACTTGGTCCCTCGGAAACACCATATATTTT. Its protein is CEGRGTWSLGNTIYF.

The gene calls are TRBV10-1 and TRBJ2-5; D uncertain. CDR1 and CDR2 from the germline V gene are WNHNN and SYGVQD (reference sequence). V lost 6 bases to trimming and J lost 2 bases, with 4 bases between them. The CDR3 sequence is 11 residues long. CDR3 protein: CASRDQETQYF. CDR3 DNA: TGCGCCAGCAGGGATCAAGAGACCCAGTACTTC.

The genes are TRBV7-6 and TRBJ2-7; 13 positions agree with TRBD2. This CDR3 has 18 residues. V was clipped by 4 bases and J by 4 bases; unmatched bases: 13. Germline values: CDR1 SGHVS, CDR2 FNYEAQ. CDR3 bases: TGTGCCAGCAGCTCTAGGACTAGCGGGAGTTCTACGGGTTACGAGCAGTACTTC. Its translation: CASSSRTSGSSTGYEQYF.

CDR3 nucleotides: TGTGCCAGCAGCTATAACTCCTTGAACACTGAAGCTTTCTTT. Its protein product is CASSYNSLNTEAFF. The chain uses TRBV5-4 and TRBJ1-1; D remains unclear. This CDR3 has 14 amino acids. The V end was cut by 3 bases, the J end by 0 bases, with 9 bases between. The germline gives CDR1 SGHNT, CDR2 YYREEE (reference sequence).

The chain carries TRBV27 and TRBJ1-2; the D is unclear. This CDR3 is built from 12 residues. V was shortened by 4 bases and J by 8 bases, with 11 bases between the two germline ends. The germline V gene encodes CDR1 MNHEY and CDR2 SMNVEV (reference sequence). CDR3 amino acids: CASSSLVGGYTF. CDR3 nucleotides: TGTGCCAGCAGTTCACTGGTGGGGGGCTACACCTTC.

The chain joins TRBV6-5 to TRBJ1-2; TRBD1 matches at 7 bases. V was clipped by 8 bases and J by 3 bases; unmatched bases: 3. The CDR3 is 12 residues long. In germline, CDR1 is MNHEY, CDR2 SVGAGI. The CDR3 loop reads CASHGTDYGYTF. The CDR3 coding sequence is TGTGCCAGCCACGGGACAGACTATGGCTACACCTTC.

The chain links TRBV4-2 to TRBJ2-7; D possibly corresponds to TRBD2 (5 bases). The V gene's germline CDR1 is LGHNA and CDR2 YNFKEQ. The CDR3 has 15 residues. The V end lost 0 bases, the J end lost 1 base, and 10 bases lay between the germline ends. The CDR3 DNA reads TGTGCCAGCAGCCAAGAAGGAGGAGCGTCCTACGAGCAGTACTTC. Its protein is CASSQEGGASYEQYF.

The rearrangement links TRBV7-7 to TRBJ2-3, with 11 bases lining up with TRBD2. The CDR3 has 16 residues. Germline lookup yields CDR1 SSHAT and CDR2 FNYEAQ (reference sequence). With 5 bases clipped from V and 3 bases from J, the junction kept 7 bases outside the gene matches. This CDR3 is CASSPLSGRGTDTQYF. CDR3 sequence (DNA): TGTGCCAGCAGCCCCCTTAGCGGGAGGGGTACAGATACGCAGTATTTT.

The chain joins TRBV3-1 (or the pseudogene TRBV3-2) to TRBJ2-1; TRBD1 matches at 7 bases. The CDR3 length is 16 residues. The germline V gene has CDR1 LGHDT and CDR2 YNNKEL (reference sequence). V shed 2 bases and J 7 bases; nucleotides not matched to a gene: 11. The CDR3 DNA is TGTGCCAGCAGCCAATGGGACAGCTCCTTCGGGAATGAGCAGTTCTTC. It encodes CASSQWDSSFGNEQFF.

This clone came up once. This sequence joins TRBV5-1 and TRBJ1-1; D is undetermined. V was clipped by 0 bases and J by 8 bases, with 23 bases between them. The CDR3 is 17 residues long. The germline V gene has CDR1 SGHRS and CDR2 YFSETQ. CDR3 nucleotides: TGCGCCAGCAGCTTGGTACCTTGGCCTCAGACCTCTGACGAAGCTTTCTTT. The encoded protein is CASSLVPWPQTSDEAFF.

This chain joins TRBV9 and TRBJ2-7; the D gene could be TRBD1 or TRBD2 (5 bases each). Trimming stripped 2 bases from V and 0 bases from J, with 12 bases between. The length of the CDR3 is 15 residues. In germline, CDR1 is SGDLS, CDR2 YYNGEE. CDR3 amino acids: CASSVGDVSSYEQYF. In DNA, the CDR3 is TGTGCCAGCAGCGTTGGGGACGTTAGCTCCTACGAGCAGTACTTC.

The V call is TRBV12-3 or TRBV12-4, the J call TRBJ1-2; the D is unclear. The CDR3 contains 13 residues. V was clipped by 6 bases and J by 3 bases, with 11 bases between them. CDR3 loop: CASSPQFDYGYTF. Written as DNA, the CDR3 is TGTGCCAGCAGCCCACAATTTGACTATGGCTACACCTTC.

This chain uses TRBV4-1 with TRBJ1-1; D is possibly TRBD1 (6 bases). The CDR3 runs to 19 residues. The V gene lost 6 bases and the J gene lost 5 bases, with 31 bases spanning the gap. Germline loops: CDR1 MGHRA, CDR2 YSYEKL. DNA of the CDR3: TGCGCCAGCAGTCCGATTCTGTTTAAGGCAGGGGCCCAGGGGACTGAAGCTTTCTTT. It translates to CASSPILFKAGAQGTEAFF.

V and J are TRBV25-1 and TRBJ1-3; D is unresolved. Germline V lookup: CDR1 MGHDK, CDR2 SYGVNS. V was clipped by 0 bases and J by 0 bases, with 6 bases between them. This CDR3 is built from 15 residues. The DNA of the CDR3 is TGTGCCAGCAGTGAATACGGCGGCTCTGGAAACACCATATATTTT. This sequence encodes CASSEYGGSGNTIYF.

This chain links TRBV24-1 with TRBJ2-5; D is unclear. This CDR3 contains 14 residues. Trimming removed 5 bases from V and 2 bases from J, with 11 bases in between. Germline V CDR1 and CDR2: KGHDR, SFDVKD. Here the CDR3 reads CATSVPGTQETQYF. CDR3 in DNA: TGTGCCACCAGTGTTCCAGGAACTCAAGAGACCCAGTACTTC.

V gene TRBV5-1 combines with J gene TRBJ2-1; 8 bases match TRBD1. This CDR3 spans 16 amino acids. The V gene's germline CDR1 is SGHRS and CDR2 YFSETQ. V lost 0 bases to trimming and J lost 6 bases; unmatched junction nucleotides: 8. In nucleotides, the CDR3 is TGCGCCAGCAGCTTGGGGACAGGGCCGGGGGCCAATGAGCAGTTCTTC. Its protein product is CASSLGTGPGANEQFF.

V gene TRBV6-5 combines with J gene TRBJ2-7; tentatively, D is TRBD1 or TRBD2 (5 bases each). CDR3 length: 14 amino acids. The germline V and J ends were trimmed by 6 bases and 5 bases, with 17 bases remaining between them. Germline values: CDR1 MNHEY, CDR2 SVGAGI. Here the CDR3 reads CASSPGAGLDEQYF. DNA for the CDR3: TGTGCCAGCAGCCCCGGGGCAGGGCTTGACGAGCAGTACTTC.